The 11 T cell receptor beta chains in this list originate from one sample, sequenced in a study of identical twins. A single record per CDR3 protein comes from TCRdb applying MiXCR to the 5' RACE reads. The top ten clones hold 1.5% to 2% of a sample with some 600,000 distinct CDR3 sequences, 7.1% of them seen once. In addition, the sample was reused for a study of yellow fever vaccine responses in identical twins.

Sequenced material: PBMCs. These receptors all stem from a young woman in good health.

In its sample, this clonotype was seen a few times. This sequence joins TRBV27 and TRBJ2-3, with 7 nucleotides matching TRBD1. The CDR3 is made up of 15 amino acids. The germline V gene encodes CDR1 MNHEY and CDR2 SMNVEV (reference sequence). The ends lost 6 bases at V and 3 bases at J; junction bases unmatched: 9. The CDR3 DNA is TGTGCCAGCAGCCGACAGGGTCAAGGGACAGATACGCAGTATTTT. Translation gives CASSRQGQGTDTQYF.

This clonotype was seen more than once but under ten times. V gene TRBV2 combines with J gene TRBJ1-2, with D tentatively TRBD1 (5 bases). Germline values: CDR1 SNHLY, CDR2 FYNNEI. The CDR3 is 14 residues long. V dropped 4 bases and J dropped 4 bases, with 13 bases sitting between them. The CDR3 coding sequence is TGTGCCAGCAGTGGTGCAGGGCACGGCTATGGCTACACCTTC. Residues: CASSGAGHGYGYTF.

V is TRBV11-2 and J is TRBJ2-7, with TRBD1 matching over 8 bases. CDR3 size: 16 residues. Germline CDR1 reads SGHAT; CDR2 reads FQNNGV. The CDR3 DNA reads as TGTGCCGGCAGCCCTGGACAGGGCGAATACTCCTACGAGCAGTACGTC. Its protein product is CAGSPGQGEYSYEQYV.

The chain recombines TRBV6-1 with TRBJ2-5; D gene unclear. Trimming cost V 5 bases and J 2 bases, with 12 bases left between them. The CDR3 runs to 14 residues. Germline values: CDR1 MNHNS, CDR2 SASEGT. The CDR3 DNA is TGTGCCAGCAGTCCCTCTGGGTGGCAAGAGACCCAGTACTTC. This gives the protein CASSPSGWQETQYF.

This clonotype was observed a few times. The chain is built from TRBV7-8 and TRBJ2-2; D may be TRBD1 or TRBD2 (5 bases each). The CDR3 runs 18 residues. V was clipped by 4 bases and J by 4 bases, with 22 bases between them. Germline V gene data show CDR1 as SGHVS and CDR2 as FQNEAQ. CDR3 amino acids: CASSSHPGAQISTGELFF. In DNA form, the CDR3 reads TGTGCCAGCAGCTCCCACCCCGGGGCCCAGATTTCCACCGGGGAGCTGTTTTTT.

There are a few counts of this clonotype. The rearrangement links TRBV28 to TRBJ2-7; 9 bases are shared with TRBD2. The CDR3 sequence is 17 residues long. Germline loops: CDR1 MDHEN, CDR2 SYDVKM. V trimming: 1 base; J trimming: 4 bases; junction bases outside the gene matches: 11. The CDR3 sequence is CASSLSGGATSGYEQYF. In DNA form, the CDR3 reads TGTGCCAGCAGTTTATCGGGGGGGGCGACTAGCGGTTACGAGCAGTACTTC.

In its sample, this clonotype was seen many times. The rearrangement joins TRBV11-2 to TRBJ2-4, with D possibly matching TRBD1 (5 bases). The germline gives CDR1 SGHAT, CDR2 FQNNGV. The CDR3 covers 12 residues. Trimming removed 2 bases from V and 8 bases from J, with 7 bases in between. The CDR3 DNA follows: TGTGCCAGCAGCTTAAGGGGTGACATTCAGTACTTC. Amino acids: CASSLRGDIQYF. Variable domain in full (rest from reference TRBV11-2 and TRBJ2-4): EAGVAQSPRYKIIEKRQSVAFWCNPISGHATLYWYQQILGQGPKLLIQFQNNGVVDDSQLPKDRFSAERLKGVDSTLKIQPAKLEDSAVYLCASSLRGDIQYFGAGTRLSVL.

Only a few counts were recorded for this clonotype. This rearrangement joins TRBV20-1 to TRBJ1-5, with D possibly matching TRBD1 (6 bases). The germline CDR1 and CDR2 sequences are DFQATT and SNEGSKA (reference sequence). The CDR3 spans 13 residues. V lost 6 bases to trimming and J lost 0 bases, with 9 bases between them. In nucleotides, the CDR3 is TGCAGTGCGCGGACAGTTAGCAATCAGCCCCAGCATTTT. It yields the protein CSARTVSNQPQHF.

This clonotype has just a few counts. The chain carries TRBV5-1 and TRBJ1-2; 8 nucleotides line up with TRBD1. The V segment lost 2 bases and the J segment 8 bases; nucleotides outside the gene matches: 14. The CDR3 is made up of 16 amino acids. Per the germline V gene, CDR1 is SGHRS and CDR2 is YFSETQ. For the CDR3, the DNA is TGCGCCAGCAGCTTACAAGAACCAGGGGGCGCGGGGGGCTACACCTTC. It specifies CASSLQEPGGAGGYTF.

This clonotype appeared a few times. The chain is built from TRBV4-1 and TRBJ1-1, with a tentative D call TRBD1 (5 bases). CDR1 and CDR2 (germline): MGHRA, YSYEKL. The CDR3 loop spans 14 amino acids. The V and J ends lost 0 bases and 6 bases respectively, with 11 bases between them. The CDR3 loop reads CASSQDPRVAEAFF. CDR3 nucleotide sequence: TGCGCCAGCAGCCAAGATCCCAGGGTCGCTGAAGCTTTCTTT.

In this sample, this clonotype turned up a few times. V usage is TRBV10-2 and J usage is TRBJ2-7; no definite D call. CDR3 length equals 13 residues. Germline lookup yields CDR1 WSHSY and CDR2 SAAADI. The CDR3 nucleotides are TGCGTATGTGCACCTCCGTGCTCCTACGAGCAGTACTTC. It is translated as CVCAPPCSYEQYF.